This entry lists 22 T cell receptor beta chains sequenced from one sample in a study of blood T cell repertoires in COVID-19. Using immunoSEQ multiplex PCR, the repertoire was profiled, and TCRdb retains in-frame clones only, with some absent. The data show about 53,000 clones, with almost 85% seen just once and roughly 13% held by the top ten. Sequenced material: peripheral blood. Receptors originate from a human donor in a cohort sampled during active COVID-19.

The chain combines TRBV2 with TRBJ2-3; TRBD2 matches at 7 bases. This CDR3 is built from 14 residues. Trimming took 4 bases from V and 3 from J; bases not matched to a gene: 4. The germline gives CDR1 SNHLY, CDR2 FYNNEI. The CDR3 is CASSGGSQTDTQYF. The CDR3 DNA is TGTGCCAGCAGTGGCGGGAGTCAGACAGATACGCAGTATTTT.

The chain employs TRBV2 and TRBJ1-4, with a weak D call TRBD1 (5 bases). Trimming shortened V by 8 bases and J by 6 bases, and 13 bases separated the two germline ends. The CDR3 extends over 13 amino acids. From germline, CDR1 is SNHLY and CDR2 FYNNEI. CDR3: CASQGDEDEKLFF. CDR3 nucleotide sequence: TGTGCCAGCCAAGGGGATGAAGATGAAAAACTGTTTTTT.

V is TRBV30 and J is TRBJ2-7; 8 bases agree with TRBD2. CDR3 length equals 14 residues. Trimming cost V 3 bases and J 6 bases; bases outside gene matches: 10. Germline loops: CDR1 GTSNPN, CDR2 SVGIG (reference sequence). Written as DNA, the CDR3 is TGTGCCTGGAGGCTCACGGGAGGGCCGCCCGAGCAGTACTTC. This sequence encodes CAWRLTGGPPEQYF.

The chain recombines TRBV5-4 with TRBJ1-2; 7 bases match TRBD1. The CDR3 is made up of 14 amino acids. Per the germline V gene, CDR1 is SGHNT and CDR2 is YYREEE (reference sequence). V dropped 3 bases and J dropped 4; count of bases not matched to a gene: 6. CDR3 sequence (DNA): TGTGCCAGCAGCTCCACGACAGGGACCTATGGCTACACCTTC. Translating it yields CASSSTTGTYGYTF.

The chain links TRBV5-6 to TRBJ2-7; TRBD2 matches 9 bases. Trimming cost V 0 bases and J 3 bases; bases outside gene matches: 1. CDR1 SGHDT and CDR2 YYEEEE come from the germline V gene. This CDR3 spans 14 amino acids. The CDR3 nucleotides read TGTGCCAGCAGCTTGGTAGCGGGGGACTACGAGCAGTACTTC. Protein: CASSLVAGDYEQYF. Together with reference TRBV5-6 and TRBJ2-7, the CDR3 gives the full variable domain: DAGVTQSPTHLIKTRGQQVTLRCSPKSGHDTVSWYQQALGQGPQFIFQYYEEEERQRGNFPDRFSGHQFPNYSSELNVNALLLGDSALYLCASSLVAGDYEQYFGPGTRLTVT.

This clone was seen a few times. V is TRBV15 and J is TRBJ2-1, with 8 bases lining up with TRBD1. This CDR3 has 14 amino acids. Germline-derived CDR1 and CDR2 are LNHNV and YYDKDF (reference sequence). V shed 7 bases, J shed 8 bases, and the junction held 10 bases outside the gene matches. This chain's CDR3 is CATTSGGTFDEQFF. The CDR3 coding sequence is TGTGCCACCACATCAGGGGGCACCTTCGATGAGCAGTTCTTC.

The genes are TRBV27 and TRBJ2-7, with TRBD1 as a possible D gene (5 bases). V lost 1 base, J lost 3 bases, and 10 bases lay in between. The CDR3 length is 14 residues. Germline CDR1 reads MNHEY; CDR2 reads SMNVEV (reference sequence). CDR3 region: CASSLWSQDYEQYF. CDR3 sequence (DNA): TGTGCCAGCAGTTTATGGTCACAGGACTACGAGCAGTACTTC.

The CDR3, as DNA: TGTGCCAGCAGCGTAGGCTCCCCCTCGGGCGAGCAGTACTTC. Residues: CASSVGSPSGEQYF. The chain carries TRBV9 and TRBJ2-7, with D hard to call. CDR1 and CDR2 (germline): SGDLS, YYNGEE. Trimming stripped 0 bases from V and 6 bases from J, with 13 bases between. The CDR3 spans 14 residues.

The V gene is TRBV12-3 or TRBV12-4, the J gene TRBJ2-2; the D is unclear. The CDR3 covers 13 residues. Trimming cost V 6 bases and J 7 bases, with 12 bases left between them. The chain's CDR3 is CASSQTRRGELFF. CDR3 coding DNA: TGTGCCAGCAGCCAGACCAGGCGCGGGGAGCTGTTTTTT.

This chain links TRBV7-9 with TRBJ1-4; no reliable D call. The V gene's germline CDR1 is SEHNR and CDR2 FQNEAQ (reference sequence). Trimming took off 4 bases at V and 6 bases at J, with 15 bases between the two ends. This CDR3 spans 15 amino acids. In DNA form, the CDR3 reads TGTGCCAGCAGCTCCCGGGGTCCCGGGGATGAAAAACTGTTTTTT. Translated: CASSSRGPGDEKLFF.

The chain couples TRBV12-3 or TRBV12-4 to TRBJ2-1, with D uncertain. Trimming stripped 2 bases from V and 12 bases from J, with 14 bases between. CDR3 length: 13 residues. Here the CDR3 reads CASSLQRGFGQFF. As DNA, the CDR3 is TGTGCCAGCAGTTTACAAAGAGGATTTGGGCAGTTCTTC.

The V and J genes are TRBV19 and TRBJ2-5; TRBD2 is a possible D gene (5 bases). The V end lost 5 bases, the J end lost 3 bases, and 10 bases lay between the germline ends. The germline CDR1 and CDR2 sequences are LNHDA and SQIVND (reference sequence). The CDR3 has 13 amino acids. In nucleotides, the CDR3 is TGTGCCAGTAGTCTGGACGGGGAAGAGACCCAGTACTTC. Its translation is CASSLDGEETQYF.

V and J are TRBV7-2 and TRBJ2-7; the D gene is possibly TRBD1 (5 bases). Trimming left V 5 bases short and J 4 bases short, with 18 bases between. The CDR3 runs to 15 residues. In germline, CDR1 is SGHTA, CDR2 FQGNSA. Here the CDR3 reads CASSPSGLKGYEQYF. In nucleotides, the CDR3 is TGTGCCAGCAGCCCCTCTGGCCTCAAGGGGTACGAGCAGTACTTC.

The rearrangement joins TRBV29-1 to TRBJ2-5; the D gene is possibly TRBD2 (5 bases). Germline values: CDR1 SQVTM, CDR2 ANQGSEA. V was trimmed by 6 bases and J by 4 bases, leaving 21 bases between them. The CDR3 sequence is 15 residues long. CDR3 nucleotides: TGCAGCGTGACCACTGCCGGACTCCATGGAGAGACCCAGTACTTC. Translating it yields CSVTTAGLHGETQYF.

The chain joins TRBV6-6 to TRBJ2-7, with 11 bases that match TRBD2. Germline V gene lookup returns CDR1 MNHNY and CDR2 SVGAGI (reference sequence). The V and J ends lost 6 bases and 2 bases, in that order; junction bases with no gene match: 3. The CDR3 is 14 amino acids. Here the CDR3 reads CASSPTSGTYEQYF. The CDR3 DNA follows: TGTGCCAGCAGCCCGACTAGCGGGACCTACGAGCAGTACTTC.

The sample holds a few counts of this clone. This CDR3 reads CASSLNSNYGYTF. Here the CDR3 DNA reads TGTGCCAGCAGCTTAAACAGCAACTATGGCTACACCTTC. V and J are TRBV7-9 and TRBJ1-2; no reliable D call. This CDR3 is 13 amino acids long. Germline CDR1 SEHNR, CDR2 FQNEAQ (reference sequence). The V and J ends lost 2 bases and 2 bases respectively, with 6 bases between them. The full variable domain, with the rest looked up from reference TRBV7-9 and TRBJ1-2, is DTGVSQNPRHKITKRGQNVTFRCDPISEHNRLYWYRQTLGQGPEFLTYFQNEAQLEKSRLLSDRFSAERPKGSFSTLEIQRTEQGDSAMYLCASSLNSNYGYTFGSGTRLTVV.

The genes are TRBV29-1 and TRBJ2-3; possibly TRBD2 for D (8 bases). The CDR3 totals 12 residues. Germline V gene sequence: CDR1 SQVTM, CDR2 ANQGSEA. V was clipped by 7 bases and J by 4 bases, with 12 bases between them. The CDR3: CSGGGTADTQYF. The CDR3 coding sequence is TGCAGCGGCGGGGGGACAGCAGATACGCAGTATTTT.

This clone was observed a handful of times. The V gene is TRBV6-7, the J gene TRBJ1-5; no reliable D call. TRBV6-7 is sorted into the ORF group, with uncertain function. CDR3 length: 8 residues. V lost 10 bases and J 12 bases, leaving 7 bases between the germline ends. The CDR3 DNA is TGTGCCACCCCCCTCCAGCATTTT. Protein sequence: CATPLQHF.

This clone has a handful of counts. The V call is TRBV7-9, the J call TRBJ1-6, with D hard to call. The germline V and J ends were trimmed by 4 bases and 13 bases, with 8 bases remaining between them. Germline V gene lookup returns CDR1 SEHNR and CDR2 FQNEAQ (reference sequence). The CDR3 has 11 amino acids. The CDR3 DNA follows: TGTGCCAGCAGCTCGAACTCCCCCCTCCACTTT. Translating it yields CASSSNSPLHF.

This chain joins TRBV7-2 and TRBJ1-3; D call uncertain. Germline CDR1 and CDR2: SGHTA and FQGNSA. CDR3 length: 14 residues. The V gene lost 5 bases and the J gene lost 2 bases, with 10 bases spanning the gap. CDR3 region: CASSPLTAGNTIYF. In DNA form, the CDR3 reads TGTGCCAGCAGCCCGTTAACAGCTGGAAACACCATATATTTT.

J is TRBJ2-5 and V is TRBV6-5; maybe TRBD2 (6 bases). V was trimmed by 0 bases and J by 10 bases, leaving 9 bases between them. This CDR3 is 12 amino acids long. CDR1 MNHEY and CDR2 SVGAGI come from the germline V gene. The CDR3 region has the DNA TGTGCCAGCAGTTACTCCGGAGGGGACCAGTACTTC. Protein sequence: CASSYSGGDQYF.

The chain is built from TRBV7-9 and TRBJ1-6, with D uncertain. V was cut by 1 base and J by 10 bases, with 14 bases left in between. This CDR3 has 15 amino acids. Germline V gene data show CDR1 as SEHNR and CDR2 as FQNEAQ (reference sequence). The CDR3 reads CASSLVSGSRSPLHF. As DNA, the CDR3 is TGTGCCAGCAGCTTAGTTTCGGGGTCCCGCTCACCCCTCCACTTT.